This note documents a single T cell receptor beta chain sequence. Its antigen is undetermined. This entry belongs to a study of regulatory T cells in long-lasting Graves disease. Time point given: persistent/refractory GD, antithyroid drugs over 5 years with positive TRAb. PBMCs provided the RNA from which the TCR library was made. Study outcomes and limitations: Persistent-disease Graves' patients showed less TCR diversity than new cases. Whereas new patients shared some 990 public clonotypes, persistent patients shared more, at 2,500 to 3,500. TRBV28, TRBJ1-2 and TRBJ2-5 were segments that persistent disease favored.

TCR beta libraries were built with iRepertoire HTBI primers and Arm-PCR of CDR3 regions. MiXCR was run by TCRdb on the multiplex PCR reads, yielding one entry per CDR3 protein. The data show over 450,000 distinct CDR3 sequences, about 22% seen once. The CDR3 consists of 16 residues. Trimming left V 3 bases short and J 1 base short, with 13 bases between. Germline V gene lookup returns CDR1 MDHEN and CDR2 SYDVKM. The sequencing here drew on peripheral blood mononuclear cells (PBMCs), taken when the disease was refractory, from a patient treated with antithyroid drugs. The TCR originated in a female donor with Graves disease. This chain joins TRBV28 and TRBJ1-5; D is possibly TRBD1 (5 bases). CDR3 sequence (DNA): TGTGCCAGCAGTTTCCTCGGACGGGGGAGCAATCAGCCCCAGCATTTT. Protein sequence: CASSFLGRGSNQPQHF.